These T cell receptor beta chains were read from a single sample in a study of blood T cell repertoires in COVID-19. Generated by immunoSEQ multiplex PCR, the TCRdb table keeps only in-frame clones and is missing some. The data contain about 200,000 clones, about 86% of them singletons. Sequencing was performed on PBMCs or T cells enriched from blood (not recorded which). These receptor sequences come from a woman aged 25 to 39 who had been exposed to COVID-19. Each CDR3 is given without its conserved first and last residue.

j_call v_call cdr3_aa
TRBJ2-5 TRBV24-1 ATSDFEGTASFETQY
TRBJ2-3 TRBV9 ASSVAGWSTDTQY
TRBJ1-6 TRBV5-1 ASSLAGISYNSPLH
TRBJ2-1 TRBV9 ASSVATGIFNEQF
TRBJ1-4 TRBV3-1/TRBV3-2 ASSPWTGEFGKLF
TRBJ2-3 TRBV24-1 ATSDRGGSTDTQY
TRBJ1-1 TRBV2 ASSADTQTEAF
TRBJ2-2 TRBV18 ASSPTRTGSLGELF
TRBJ1-2 TRBV28 ASSLGLVRAYGYT
TRBJ1-1 TRBV10-3 AISELGKNTEAF
TRBJ1-1 TRBV12-5 ASGLVRGQGRTEAF
TRBJ2-2 TRBV18 ASSPRDRRGPNTGELF
TRBJ1-1 TRBV6-5 ASSYSGGNTEAF
TRBJ2-2 TRBV2 ASTTDSANTGELF
TRBJ2-7 TRBV6-5 ASSYSHRMNYEQY
TRBJ1-6 TRBV3-1/TRBV3-2 ASSQGTGSSPLH
TRBJ1-1 TRBV5-1 ASSLFPGPDTEAF
TRBJ1-2 TRBV11-3 ASSLRPPANYGYT
TRBJ2-1 TRBV7-9 ATTDRAYNEQF
TRBJ1-1 TRBV10-1 ASKKVRTGGCGTEAF
TRBJ2-7 TRBV5-1 ASSLGTGEIIEQY
TRBJ1-3 TRBV7-9 ASSAGVSGNTIY
TRBJ1-1 TRBV3-1/TRBV3-2 ASSRWTGRGDTEAF